This T cell receptor beta chain derives from a study of shared clonotypes between healthy human individuals (dated by TCRdb to 2020 to 2022). In the study overall: Two women and a few men aged 18 to 49 years were included in the cohort. Leukapheresis yielded between about 0.85 and 10 billion PBMCs per donor. To increase sequencing depth and limit assay-specific biases, different laboratories used diverse techniques to prepare libraries and sequence TCR repertoires. To estimate repertoire size and how much clonotype sharing occurs between individuals, the study deeply sequenced the blood TCR repertoires of five healthy adults.

The junction shows trimming of 6 bases on V and 4 bases on J, plus 12 bases between the germline ends. The CDR3 covers 13 residues, taking in both the cysteine and the phenylalanine. Only CDR3 DNA is held: 39 bases, read in frame from base 1. CDR1 and CDR2, looked up from the germline V gene, are MNHNS and SASEGT. Study-level results and caveats: Only blood was sampled, and tissue TCR repertoires likely differ from those in blood. Based on pairwise subsampling, the degree of clonotype sharing among donors was expected to be affected by sequencing depth. Because the study included a small number of donors, the genetic and exposure-history diversity represented was limited.

On this clone itself: Its antigen target is currently unknown. No base-level quality is on record; no much larger clone is a single base apart.

Using the deep immunoSEQ assay, multiplex PCR amplified TCR CDR3 regions from genomic DNA. Extracted genomic DNA from each cell subset was distributed evenly across all wells of several immunoSEQ 96-well plates, and each plate was treated as a replicate. For unsorted PBMC, each replicate PCR was loaded with about 270 ng genomic DNA, equivalent to about 30,000 T cell genomes. Unsorted PBMC genomic DNA was sequenced across ten immunoSEQ deep assay plates. Purified libraries were quantified with a Qubit 3.0 fluorometer, sized on a Bioanalyzer 2100, and re-quantified with the KAPA Library Quantification kit. Each immunoSEQ 96-well plate was sequenced on its own single-read 150-cycle Illumina NextSeq 550 flow cell. For the original study's pipeline: Because the immunoSEQ output included only junctional sequences and no quality scores, the filtering could not be the same as the filtering used for full-length reads. Sequences were annotated with PyIR, a Python wrapper for IgBLAST v1.9, and V/J genes and CDR3 were assigned using IMGT germline references. Reads were removed for weak V/J assignments (E-value above 1e-6), missing CDR3, stop codons, out-of-frame junctions, or ambiguous translated residues. V3J clonotypes were defined by identical inferred V gene, J gene, and CDR3 amino acid sequence. Percentage overlap between repertoires was computed as shared unique clonotypes divided by the size of the smaller repertoire. RTK rarefaction, the Chao1 estimator, and Recon v2.1 estimates of unobserved clonotypes were used to assess repertoire richness. Imported from immuneACCESS, the table was reduced by TCRdb to in-frame sequences with V and J called. These copies leave out some clones; in studies compared against another copy, an unresolved V gene accounts for under half, and the cause of the remainder is not known. V and J calls and clone size are those listed in that table; D and trimming were worked out from the DNA. A total of some 450,000 clones appear in this sample, 70% to 80% of them only once. Of the sample, approximately 12% falls within the top ten clones.

The donors were healthy, HIV-negative adults who had no recently reported acute infections or vaccinations. Only Caucasian adults living in Nashville, Tennessee, USA were represented among the donors. For unsorted samples, 70 million to 95 million PBMCs were counted, and genomic DNA was extracted using the QIAamp DNA Blood Mini kit. Blood was obtained by leukapheresis, after which PBMCs were separated by Ficoll-Histopaque density gradient centrifugation and cryopreserved in liquid nitrogen vapor phase. The chain is made from TRBV6-1 and TRBJ1-2; the D gene assignment is ambiguous. The sequence was obtained from a middle-aged woman in good health. Some clones in this sample may be carry-over from other donors' samples. What was sequenced was PBMCs. The sequenced DNA: TGTGCCAGCAGGGATCCGTCTGTCTATGGCTACACCTTC. Translated, this gives CASRDPSVYGYTF.